The 4 T cell receptor beta chains in this list originate from one sample, sequenced in a study of identical twins. Each CDR3 protein is one row after TCRdb ran MiXCR on the 5' RACE reads. The data contain approximately 220,000 distinct CDR3 sequences, approximately 6.8% of them seen just once; the ten biggest clones take up approximately 5.4%. The sample was also linked to a second study, of yellow fever vaccine responses in identical twins.

Specimen: CD8+ T cells sorted from blood. The receptors shown here come from a woman aged 18-29 years in good health.

A note on this clonotype: This may arise from a read error, as a much more abundant clone is one base away. The rearrangement uses TRBV7-9 and TRBJ2-1, with D tentatively TRBD2 (5 bases). Trimming shortened V by 5 bases and J by 0 bases, and 11 bases separated the two germline ends. The CDR3 is made up of 15 amino acids. Germline CDR1 reads SEHNR; CDR2 reads FQNEAQ (reference sequence). CDR3 protein: CASSERDPSYNEQFF. The CDR3, as DNA: TGTGCCAGCAGCGAGAGGGATCCCTCCTACAATGAGCAGTTCTTC.

V and J are TRBV5-5 and TRBJ2-5; 7 positions match TRBD1. With 0 bases clipped from V and 5 bases from J, the junction kept 7 bases outside the gene matches. Germline CDR1 and CDR2: SGHKS and YYEKEE (reference sequence). The CDR3 extends over 15 amino acids. CDR3 sequence reads: CASSLGGGFMETQYF. In nucleotides, the CDR3 is TGTGCCAGCAGCTTGGGAGGGGGCTTTATGGAGACCCAGTACTTC. The complete variable domain, with remaining parts taken from reference TRBV5-5 and TRBJ2-5, reads DAGVTQSPTHLIKTRGQQVTLRCSPISGHKSVSWYQQVLGQGPQFIFQYYEKEERGRGNFPDRFSARQFPNYSSELNVNALLLGDSALYLCASSLGGGFMETQYFGPGTRLLVL.

Ten or more counts support this clonotype. The chain uses TRBV6-5 and TRBJ1-1; no reliable D call. The CDR3 has 11 residues. Looked up from germline, CDR1 is MNHEY and CDR2 is SVGAGI. Between the trimmed V and J ends, which lost 0 bases and 8 bases, there was a span of 4 bases. The CDR3 DNA is TGTGCCAGCAGTTACTCGACCGAAGCTTTCTTT. Translating it yields CASSYSTEAFF.

The CDR3 DNA sequence: TGTGCCAGCGAACCCCGACAGGGTGTGAACACTGAAGCTTTCTTT. Protein sequence: CASEPRQGVNTEAFF. J is TRBJ1-1 and V is TRBV6-5; TRBD1 aligns across 7 bases. This CDR3 has 15 residues. CDR1 is MNHEY and CDR2 is SVGAGI in the germline V gene. The V and J ends lost 8 bases and 0 bases, in that order; junction bases with no gene match: 9.